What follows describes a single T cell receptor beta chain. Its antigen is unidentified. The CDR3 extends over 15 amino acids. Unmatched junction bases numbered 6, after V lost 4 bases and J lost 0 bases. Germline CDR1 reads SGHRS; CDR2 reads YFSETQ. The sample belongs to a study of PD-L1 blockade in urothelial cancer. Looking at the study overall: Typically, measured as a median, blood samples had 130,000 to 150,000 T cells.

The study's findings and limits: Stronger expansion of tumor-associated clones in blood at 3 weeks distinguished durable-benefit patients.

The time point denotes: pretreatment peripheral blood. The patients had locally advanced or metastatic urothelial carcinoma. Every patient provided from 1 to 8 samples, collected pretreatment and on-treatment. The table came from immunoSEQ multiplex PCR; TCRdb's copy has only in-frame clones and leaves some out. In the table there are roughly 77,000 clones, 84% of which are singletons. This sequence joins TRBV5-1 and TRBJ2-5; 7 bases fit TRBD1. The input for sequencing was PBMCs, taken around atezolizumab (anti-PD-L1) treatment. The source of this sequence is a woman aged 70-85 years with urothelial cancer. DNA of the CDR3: TGCGCCAGCAGCGAAGGGACAGCGTACCAAGAGACCCAGTACTTC. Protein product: CASSEGTAYQETQYF. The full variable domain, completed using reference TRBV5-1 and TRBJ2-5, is KAGVTQTPRYLIKTRGQQVTLSCSPISGHRSVSWYQQTPGQGLQFLFEYFSETQRNKGNFPGRFSGRQFSNSRSEMNVSTLELGDSALYLCASSEGTAYQETQYFGPGTRLLVL.